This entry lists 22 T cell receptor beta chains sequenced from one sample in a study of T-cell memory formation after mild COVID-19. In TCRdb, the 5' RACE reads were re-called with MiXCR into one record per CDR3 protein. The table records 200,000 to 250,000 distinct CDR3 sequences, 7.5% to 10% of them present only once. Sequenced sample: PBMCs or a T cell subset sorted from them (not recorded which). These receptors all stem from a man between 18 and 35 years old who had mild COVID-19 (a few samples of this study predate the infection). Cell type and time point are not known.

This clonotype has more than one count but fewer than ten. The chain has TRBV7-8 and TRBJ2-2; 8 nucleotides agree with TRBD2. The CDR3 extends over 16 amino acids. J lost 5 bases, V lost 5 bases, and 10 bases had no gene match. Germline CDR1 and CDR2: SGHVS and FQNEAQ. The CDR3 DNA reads TGTGCCAGCAGCCCACGGGTGGGCGGGGGGACCGGGGAGCTGTTTTTT. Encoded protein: CASSPRVGGGTGELFF.

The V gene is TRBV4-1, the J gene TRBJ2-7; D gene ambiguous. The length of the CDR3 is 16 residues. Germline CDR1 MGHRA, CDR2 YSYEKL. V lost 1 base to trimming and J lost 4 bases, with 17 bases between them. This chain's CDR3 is CASSQVFILSSYEQYF. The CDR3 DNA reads TGCGCCAGCAGCCAAGTATTTATATTGAGTAGTTACGAGCAGTACTTC.

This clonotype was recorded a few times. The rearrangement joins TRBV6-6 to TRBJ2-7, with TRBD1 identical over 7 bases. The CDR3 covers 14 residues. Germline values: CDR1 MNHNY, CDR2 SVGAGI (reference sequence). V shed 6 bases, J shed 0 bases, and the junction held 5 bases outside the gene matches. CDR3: CASRRDRASYEQYF. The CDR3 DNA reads TGTGCCAGCAGACGTGACAGGGCCTCCTACGAGCAGTACTTC.

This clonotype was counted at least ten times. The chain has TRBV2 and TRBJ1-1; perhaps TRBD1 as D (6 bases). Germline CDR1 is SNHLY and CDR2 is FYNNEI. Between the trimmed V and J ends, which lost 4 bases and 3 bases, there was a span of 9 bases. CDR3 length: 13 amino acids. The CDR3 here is CASSGDTYTEAFF. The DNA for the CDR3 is TGTGCCAGCAGTGGGGACACCTACACTGAAGCTTTCTTT. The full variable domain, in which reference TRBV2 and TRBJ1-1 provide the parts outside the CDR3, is EPEVTQTPSHQVTQMGQEVILRCVPISNHLYFYWYRQILGQKVEFLVSFYNNEISEKSEIFDDQFSVERPDGSNFTLKIRSTKLEDSAMYFCASSGDTYTEAFFGQGTRLTVV.

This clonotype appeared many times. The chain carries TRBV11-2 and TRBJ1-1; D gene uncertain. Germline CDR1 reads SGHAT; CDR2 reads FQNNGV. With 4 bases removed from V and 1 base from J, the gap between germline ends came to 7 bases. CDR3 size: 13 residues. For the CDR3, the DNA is TGTGCCAGCAGCTCACGGCCGAACACTGAAGCTTTCTTT. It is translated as CASSSRPNTEAFF.

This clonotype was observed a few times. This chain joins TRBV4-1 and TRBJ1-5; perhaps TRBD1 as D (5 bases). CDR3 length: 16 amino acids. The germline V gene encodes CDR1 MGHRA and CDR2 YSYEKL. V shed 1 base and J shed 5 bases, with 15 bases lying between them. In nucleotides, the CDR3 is TGCGCCAGCAGCCAAGGGGGGACTCCTGGGGATCAGCCCCAGCATTTT. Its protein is CASSQGGTPGDQPQHF.

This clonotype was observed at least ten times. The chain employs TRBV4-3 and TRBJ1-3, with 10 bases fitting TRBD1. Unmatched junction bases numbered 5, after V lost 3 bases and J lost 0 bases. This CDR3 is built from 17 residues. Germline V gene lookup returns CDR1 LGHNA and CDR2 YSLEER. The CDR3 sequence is CASSQDRGDYSGNTIYF. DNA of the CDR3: TGCGCCAGCAGCCAGGACAGGGGGGACTACTCTGGAAACACCATATATTTT.

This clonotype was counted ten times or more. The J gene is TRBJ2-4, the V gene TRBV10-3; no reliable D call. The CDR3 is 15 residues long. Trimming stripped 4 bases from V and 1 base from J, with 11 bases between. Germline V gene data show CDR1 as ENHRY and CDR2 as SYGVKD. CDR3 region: CAISGTGEAKNIQYF. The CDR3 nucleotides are TGTGCCATCAGTGGCACTGGTGAGGCCAAAAACATTCAGTACTTC.

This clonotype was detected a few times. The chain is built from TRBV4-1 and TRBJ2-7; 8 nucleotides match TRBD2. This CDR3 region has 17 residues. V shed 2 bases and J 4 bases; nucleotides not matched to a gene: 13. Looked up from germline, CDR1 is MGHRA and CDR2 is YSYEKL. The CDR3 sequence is CASSQKCPRRGEYEQYV. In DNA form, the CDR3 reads TGCGCCAGCAGCCAAAAATGCCCAAGGCGGGGGGAATACGAGCAGTACGTC.

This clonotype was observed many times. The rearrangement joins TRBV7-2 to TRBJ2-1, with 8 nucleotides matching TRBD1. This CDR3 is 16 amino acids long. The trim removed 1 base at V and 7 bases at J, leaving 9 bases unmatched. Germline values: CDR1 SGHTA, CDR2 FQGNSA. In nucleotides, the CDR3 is TGTGCCAGCAGCTTAGATCGCAGGGGGCTAGGGAATGAGCAGTTCTTC. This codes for CASSLDRRGLGNEQFF. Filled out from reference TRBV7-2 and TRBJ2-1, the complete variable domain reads GAGVSQSPSNKVTEKGKDVELRCDPISGHTALYWYRQSLGQGLEFLIYFQGNSAPDKSGLPSDRFSAERTGGSVSTLTIQRTQQEDSAVYLCASSLDRRGLGNEQFFGPGTRLTVL.

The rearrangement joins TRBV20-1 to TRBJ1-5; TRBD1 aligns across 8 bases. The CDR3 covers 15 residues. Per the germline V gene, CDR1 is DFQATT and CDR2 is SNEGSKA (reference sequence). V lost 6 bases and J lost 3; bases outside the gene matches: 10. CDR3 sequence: CSAPGQGGNNQPQHF. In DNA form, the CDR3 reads TGCAGTGCCCCCGGACAGGGCGGCAACAATCAGCCCCAGCATTTT.

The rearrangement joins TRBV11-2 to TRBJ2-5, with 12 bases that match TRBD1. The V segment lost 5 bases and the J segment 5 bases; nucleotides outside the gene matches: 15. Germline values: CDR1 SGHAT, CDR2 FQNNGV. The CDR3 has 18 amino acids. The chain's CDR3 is CASSLPFGGTGGRETQYF. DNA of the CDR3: TGTGCCAGCAGCCTCCCCTTCGGGGGGACAGGGGGCCGGGAGACCCAGTACTTC.

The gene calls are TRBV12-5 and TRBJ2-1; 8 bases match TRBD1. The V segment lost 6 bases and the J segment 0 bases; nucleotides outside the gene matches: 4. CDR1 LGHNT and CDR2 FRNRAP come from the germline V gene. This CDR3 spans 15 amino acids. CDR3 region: CASGRTGGSYNEQFF. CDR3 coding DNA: TGTGCTAGTGGCCGCACAGGGGGCTCCTACAATGAGCAGTTCTTC.

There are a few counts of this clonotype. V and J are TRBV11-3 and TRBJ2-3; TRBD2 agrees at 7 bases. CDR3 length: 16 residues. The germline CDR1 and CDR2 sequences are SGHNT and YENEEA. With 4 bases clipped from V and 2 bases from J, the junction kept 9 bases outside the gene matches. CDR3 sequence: CASSSSGATHTDTQYF. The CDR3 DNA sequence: TGTGCCAGCAGCTCCAGCGGGGCTACCCACACAGATACGCAGTATTTT.

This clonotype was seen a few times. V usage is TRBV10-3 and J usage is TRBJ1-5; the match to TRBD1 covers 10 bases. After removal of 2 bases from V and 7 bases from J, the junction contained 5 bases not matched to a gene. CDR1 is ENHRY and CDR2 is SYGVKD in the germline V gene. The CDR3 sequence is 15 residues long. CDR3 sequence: CAISESRDRGQPQHF. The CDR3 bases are TGTGCCATCAGTGAGAGCCGGGACAGGGGCCAGCCCCAGCATTTT.

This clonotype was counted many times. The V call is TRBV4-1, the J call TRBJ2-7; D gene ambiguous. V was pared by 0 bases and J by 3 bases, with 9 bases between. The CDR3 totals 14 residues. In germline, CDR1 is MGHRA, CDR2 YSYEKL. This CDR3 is CASSQENSGYEQYV. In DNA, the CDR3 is TGCGCCAGCAGCCAAGAAAACTCCGGCTACGAGCAGTACGTC.

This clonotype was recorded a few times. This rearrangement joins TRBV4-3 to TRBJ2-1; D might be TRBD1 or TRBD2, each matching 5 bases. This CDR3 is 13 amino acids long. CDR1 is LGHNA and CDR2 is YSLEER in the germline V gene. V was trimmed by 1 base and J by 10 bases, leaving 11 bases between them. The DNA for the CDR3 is TGCGCCAGCAGCCAAGGGGGCTGGGGGGAGCAGTTCTTC. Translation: CASSQGGWGEQFF.

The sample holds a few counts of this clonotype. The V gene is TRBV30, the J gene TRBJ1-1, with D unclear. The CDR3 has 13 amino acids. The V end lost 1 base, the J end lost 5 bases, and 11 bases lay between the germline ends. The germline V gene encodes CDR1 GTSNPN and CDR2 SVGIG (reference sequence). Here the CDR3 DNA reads TGTGCCTGGAGTGCGTCGTTGTATACTGAAGCTTTCTTT. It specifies CAWSASLYTEAFF.

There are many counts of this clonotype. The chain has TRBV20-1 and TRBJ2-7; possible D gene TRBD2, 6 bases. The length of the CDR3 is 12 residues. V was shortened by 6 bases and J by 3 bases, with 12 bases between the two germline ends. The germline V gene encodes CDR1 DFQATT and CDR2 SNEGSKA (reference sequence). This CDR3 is CSARRGDYEQYV. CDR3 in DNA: TGCAGTGCCAGGCGGGGTGACTACGAGCAGTACGTC.

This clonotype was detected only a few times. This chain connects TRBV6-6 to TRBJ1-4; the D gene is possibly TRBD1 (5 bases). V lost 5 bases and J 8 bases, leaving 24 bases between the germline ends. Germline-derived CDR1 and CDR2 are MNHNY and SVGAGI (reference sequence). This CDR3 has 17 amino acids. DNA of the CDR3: TGTGCCAGCAGTCCATCCATGGGGTGGGGCTTGATGGAAAAACTGTTTTTT. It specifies CASSPSMGWGLMEKLFF.

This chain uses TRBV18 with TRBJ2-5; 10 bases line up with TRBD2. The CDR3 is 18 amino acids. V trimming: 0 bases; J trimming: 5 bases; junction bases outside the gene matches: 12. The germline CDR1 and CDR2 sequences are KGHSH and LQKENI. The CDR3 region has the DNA TGTGCCAGCTCACCACCCCGTGGGACTAGCGATGTCGGGGAGACCCAGTACTTC. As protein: CASSPPRGTSDVGETQYF.

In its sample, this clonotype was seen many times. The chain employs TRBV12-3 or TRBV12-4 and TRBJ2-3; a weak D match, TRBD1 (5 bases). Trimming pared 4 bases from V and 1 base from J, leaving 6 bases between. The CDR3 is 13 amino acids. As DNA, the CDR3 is TGTGCCAGCAGTTCGACAGGCACAGATACGCAGTATTTT. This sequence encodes CASSSTGTDTQYF.